This TCR beta chain was profiled in a study of regulatory T cells in long-lasting Graves disease. Time point here: persistent/refractory GD, antithyroid drugs over 5 years with positive TRAb. PBMCs were the source of the RNA used for TCR sequencing. An endocrinology department in Xi'an, China, supplied the patients. Findings of the study overall: Persistent disease exhibited a predilection for TRBV28, TRBJ1-2 and TRBJ2-5. Small numbers of samples may have cut accuracy. Clonotypes that were public and shared totalled a few thousand in persistent patients versus 800 to 1,000 in new patients.

Assembly of TCR beta libraries relied on iRepertoire HTBI primers together with Arm-PCR of CDR3 regions. In TCRdb, the multiplex PCR reads were re-called with MiXCR into one record per CDR3 protein. The sample lists 300,000 to 500,000 distinct CDR3 sequences; around 20% were seen once. Concerning this clonotype itself: Its specificity is not known.

The germline CDR1 and CDR2 sequences are LNHDA and SQIVND (reference sequence). The CDR3 is made up of 16 amino acids. V was pared by 6 bases and J by 1 base, with 12 bases of the junction left unmatched. The receptor was isolated from a female donor with Graves disease. The material was peripheral blood mononuclear cells (PBMCs), obtained when the disease was refractory, from a patient treated with antithyroid drugs. The rearrangement uses TRBV19 and TRBJ2-7, with TRBD1 matching over 7 bases. The CDR3 loop is CASRSPTGEGSYEQYF. In DNA, the CDR3 is TGTGCCAGTAGGTCTCCAACAGGGGAAGGATCCTACGAGCAGTACTTC.